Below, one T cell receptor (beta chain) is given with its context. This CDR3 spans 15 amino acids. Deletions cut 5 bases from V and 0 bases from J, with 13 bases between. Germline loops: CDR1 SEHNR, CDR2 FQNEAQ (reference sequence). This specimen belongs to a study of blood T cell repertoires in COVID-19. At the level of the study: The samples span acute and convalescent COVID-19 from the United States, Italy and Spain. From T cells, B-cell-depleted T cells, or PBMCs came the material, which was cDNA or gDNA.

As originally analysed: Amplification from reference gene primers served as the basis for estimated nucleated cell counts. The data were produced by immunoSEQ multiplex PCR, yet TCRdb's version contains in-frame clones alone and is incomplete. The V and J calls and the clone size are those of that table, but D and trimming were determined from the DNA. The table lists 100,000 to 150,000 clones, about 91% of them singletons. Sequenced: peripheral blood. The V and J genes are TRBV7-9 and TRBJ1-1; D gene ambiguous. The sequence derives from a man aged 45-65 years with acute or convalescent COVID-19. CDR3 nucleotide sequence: TGTGCCAGCAGCGACCCACTAAGACTGAACACTGAAGCTTTCTTT. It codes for CASSDPLRLNTEAFF.